The TCR beta chain described here comes from a study of OX40 agonist ivuxolimab in advanced cancers. Measured with immunoSEQ multiplex PCR; TCRdb has only the in-frame clones, and not every one. Among 76,000 or so clones listed, over 90% were seen once. V was trimmed by 3 bases and J by 5 bases, leaving 10 bases between them. From germline, CDR1 is SGDLS and CDR2 YYNGEE. This CDR3 region has 13 residues. The chain couples TRBV9 to TRBJ2-3; TRBD2 might be the D (6 bases). The starting material was CD4+ or CD8+ T cells sorted from blood, obtained in a trial of the OX40 agonist ivuxolimab. This clonotype was sampled from an adult with an advanced solid tumor such as melanoma, head and neck, liver or kidney cancer. CDR3 DNA sequence: TGTGCCAGCAGCGGCGGGGTGGGAGATACGCAGTATTTT. Amino acids: CASSGGVGDTQYF.